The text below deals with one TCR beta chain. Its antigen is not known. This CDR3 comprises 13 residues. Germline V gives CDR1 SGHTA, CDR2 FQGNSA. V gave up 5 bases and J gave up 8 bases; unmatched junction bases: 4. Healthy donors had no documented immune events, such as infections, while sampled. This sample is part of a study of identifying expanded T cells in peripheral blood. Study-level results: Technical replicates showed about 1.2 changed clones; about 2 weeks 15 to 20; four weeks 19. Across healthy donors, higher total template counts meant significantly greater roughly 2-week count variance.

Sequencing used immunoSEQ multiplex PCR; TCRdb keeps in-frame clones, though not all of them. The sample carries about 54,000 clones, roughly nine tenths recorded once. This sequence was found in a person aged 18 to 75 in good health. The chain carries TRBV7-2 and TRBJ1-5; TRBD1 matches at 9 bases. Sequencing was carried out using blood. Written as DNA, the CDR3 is TGTGCCAGCAGCCACAGGGGGCCGGAGCCCCAGCATTTT. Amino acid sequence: CASSHRGPEPQHF.